Presented here are 6 T cell receptor beta chains from one specimen sequenced in a study of spatial heterogeneity in lung cancer. Overall study findings and caveats: How many expanded intratumoral alpha and beta TCRs were present tracked the tumor mutation count, which was a count of nonsynonymous mutations.

The sample's time point: sample taken at primary tumor resection. TCRdb re-called the 5' RACE reads with MiXCR, one entry per CDR3 protein. Here the sample spans 21,000 or so distinct CDR3 sequences, under 6.5% being singletons. For these TCRs, the target antigens are not known. The sample consisted of lung tumor tissue, taken at surgery. The receptors stem from a male donor with early-stage non-small cell lung cancer.

This clonotype appeared many times. The V gene is TRBV14, the J gene TRBJ2-6; no firm D call. The CDR3 runs 15 residues. Germline CDR1 SGHDN, CDR2 FVKESK. Trimming removed 4 bases at V and 1 base at J, with 8 bases between. The CDR3 loop is CASSPWTSGANVLTF. The CDR3 bases are TGTGCCAGCAGCCCTTGGACGTCTGGGGCCAACGTCCTGACTTTC.

Many counts were recorded for this clonotype. V usage is TRBV4-2 and J usage is TRBJ1-2; no clear D gene. Trimming removed 4 bases from V and 5 bases from J, with 17 bases in between. Germline assignment: CDR1 LGHNA and CDR2 YNFKEQ. The CDR3 is 15 amino acids. CDR3: CASSPSTDFGYGYTF. The CDR3 nucleotides are TGTGCCAGCAGCCCCAGCACCGATTTTGGGTATGGCTACACCTTC.

Many counts were recorded for this clonotype. The chain couples TRBV12-3 or TRBV12-4 to TRBJ1-4; D remains ambiguous. The V end was cut by 3 bases, the J end by 13 bases, with 12 bases between. CDR3 size: 12 residues. CDR3 loop: CASSLEARTLFF. Written as DNA, the CDR3 is TGTGCCAGCAGTTTGGAGGCCCGAACACTGTTTTTT.

This clonotype occurred many times. The rearrangement links TRBV2 to TRBJ2-3, with TRBD2 identical over 13 bases. Germline-derived CDR1 and CDR2 are SNHLY and FYNNEI. J gave up 0 bases and V 9 bases, and 3 bases lay outside the gene matches. The CDR3 contains 15 residues. The DNA of the CDR3 is TGTGCCAGGGGGACTAGCGGGACTAGCACAGATACGCAGTATTTT. Protein sequence: CARGTSGTSTDTQYF.

The table lists this clonotype with a few counts. CDR3 region: CASSLQEVSEAFF. The CDR3, as DNA: TGTGCCAGCAGCTTACAGGAGGTCTCTGAAGCTTTCTTT. This chain uses TRBV5-5 with TRBJ1-1; possibly TRBD1 for D (5 bases). Trimming shortened V by 2 bases and J by 6 bases, and 11 bases separated the two germline ends. The CDR3 has 13 amino acids. Germline V lookup: CDR1 SGHKS, CDR2 YYEKEE (reference sequence).

This clonotype came up many times. This chain joins TRBV3-1 and TRBJ2-7; TRBD1 agrees at 7 bases. Germline trimming cut 3 bases from V and 2 bases from J; bases unmatched to any gene: 4. This CDR3 contains 14 residues. The V gene's germline CDR1 is LGHDT and CDR2 YNNKEL (reference sequence). In DNA, the CDR3 is TGTGCCAGCAGCCACGCAGGGGGTACCTACGAGCAGTACTTC. Translated, it gives CASSHAGGTYEQYF.